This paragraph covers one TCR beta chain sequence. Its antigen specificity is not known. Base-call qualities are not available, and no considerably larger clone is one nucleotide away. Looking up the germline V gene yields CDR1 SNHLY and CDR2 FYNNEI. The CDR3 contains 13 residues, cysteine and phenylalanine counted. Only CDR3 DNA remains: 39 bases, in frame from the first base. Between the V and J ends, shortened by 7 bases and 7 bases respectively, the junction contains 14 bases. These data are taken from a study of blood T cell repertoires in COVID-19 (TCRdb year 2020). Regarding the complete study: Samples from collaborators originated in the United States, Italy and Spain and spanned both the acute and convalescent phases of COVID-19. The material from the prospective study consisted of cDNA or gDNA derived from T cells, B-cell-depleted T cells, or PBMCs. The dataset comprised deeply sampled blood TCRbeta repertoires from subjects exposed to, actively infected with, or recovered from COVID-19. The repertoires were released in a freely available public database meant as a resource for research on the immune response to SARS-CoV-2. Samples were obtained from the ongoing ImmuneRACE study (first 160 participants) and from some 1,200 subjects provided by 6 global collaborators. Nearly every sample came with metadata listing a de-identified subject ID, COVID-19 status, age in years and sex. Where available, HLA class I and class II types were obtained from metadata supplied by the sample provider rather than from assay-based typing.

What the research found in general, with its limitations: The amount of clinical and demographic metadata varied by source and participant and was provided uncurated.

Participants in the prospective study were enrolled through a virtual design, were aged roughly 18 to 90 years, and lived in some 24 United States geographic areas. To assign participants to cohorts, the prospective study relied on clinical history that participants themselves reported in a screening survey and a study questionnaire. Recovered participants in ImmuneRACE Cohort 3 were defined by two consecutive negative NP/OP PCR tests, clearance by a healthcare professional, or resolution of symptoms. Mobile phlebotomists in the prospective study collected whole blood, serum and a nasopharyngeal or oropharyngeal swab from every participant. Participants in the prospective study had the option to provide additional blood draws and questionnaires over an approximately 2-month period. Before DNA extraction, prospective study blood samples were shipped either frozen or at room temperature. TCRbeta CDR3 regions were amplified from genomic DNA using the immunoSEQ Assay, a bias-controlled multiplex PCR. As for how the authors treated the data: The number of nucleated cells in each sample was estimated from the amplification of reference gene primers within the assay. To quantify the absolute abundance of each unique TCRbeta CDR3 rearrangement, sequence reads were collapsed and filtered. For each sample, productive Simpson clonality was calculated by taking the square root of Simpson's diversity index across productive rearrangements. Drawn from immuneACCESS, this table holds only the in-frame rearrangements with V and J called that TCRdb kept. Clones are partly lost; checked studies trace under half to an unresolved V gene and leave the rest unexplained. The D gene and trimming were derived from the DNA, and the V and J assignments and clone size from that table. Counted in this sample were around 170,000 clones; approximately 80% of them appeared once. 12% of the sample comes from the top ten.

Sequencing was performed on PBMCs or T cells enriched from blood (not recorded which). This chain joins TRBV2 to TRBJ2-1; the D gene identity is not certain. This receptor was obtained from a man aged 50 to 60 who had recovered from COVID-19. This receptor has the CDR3 CASTLAGRNEQFF. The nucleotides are TGTGCCAGCACCCTGGCCGGCAGGAATGAGCAGTTCTTC. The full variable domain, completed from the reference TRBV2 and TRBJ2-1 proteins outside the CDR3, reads EPEVTQTPSHQVTQMGQEVILRCVPISNHLYFYWYRQILGQKVEFLVSFYNNEISEKSEIFDDQFSVERPDGSNFTLKIRSTKLEDSAMYFCASTLAGRNEQFFGPGTRLTVL.